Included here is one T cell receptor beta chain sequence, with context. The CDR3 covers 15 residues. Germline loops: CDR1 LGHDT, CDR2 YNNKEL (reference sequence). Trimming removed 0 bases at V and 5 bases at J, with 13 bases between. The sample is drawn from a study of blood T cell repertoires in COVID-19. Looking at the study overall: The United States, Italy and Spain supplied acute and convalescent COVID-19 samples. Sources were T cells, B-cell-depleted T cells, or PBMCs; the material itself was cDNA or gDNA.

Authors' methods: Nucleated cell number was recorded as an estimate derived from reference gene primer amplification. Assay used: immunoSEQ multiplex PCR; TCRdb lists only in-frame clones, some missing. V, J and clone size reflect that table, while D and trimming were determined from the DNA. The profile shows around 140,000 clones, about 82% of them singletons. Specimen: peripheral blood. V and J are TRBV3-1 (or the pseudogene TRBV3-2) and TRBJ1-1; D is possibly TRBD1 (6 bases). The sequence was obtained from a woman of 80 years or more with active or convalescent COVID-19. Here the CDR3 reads CASSQEGNRATEAFF. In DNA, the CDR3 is TGTGCCAGCAGCCAAGAGGGAAACAGGGCAACTGAAGCTTTCTTT.